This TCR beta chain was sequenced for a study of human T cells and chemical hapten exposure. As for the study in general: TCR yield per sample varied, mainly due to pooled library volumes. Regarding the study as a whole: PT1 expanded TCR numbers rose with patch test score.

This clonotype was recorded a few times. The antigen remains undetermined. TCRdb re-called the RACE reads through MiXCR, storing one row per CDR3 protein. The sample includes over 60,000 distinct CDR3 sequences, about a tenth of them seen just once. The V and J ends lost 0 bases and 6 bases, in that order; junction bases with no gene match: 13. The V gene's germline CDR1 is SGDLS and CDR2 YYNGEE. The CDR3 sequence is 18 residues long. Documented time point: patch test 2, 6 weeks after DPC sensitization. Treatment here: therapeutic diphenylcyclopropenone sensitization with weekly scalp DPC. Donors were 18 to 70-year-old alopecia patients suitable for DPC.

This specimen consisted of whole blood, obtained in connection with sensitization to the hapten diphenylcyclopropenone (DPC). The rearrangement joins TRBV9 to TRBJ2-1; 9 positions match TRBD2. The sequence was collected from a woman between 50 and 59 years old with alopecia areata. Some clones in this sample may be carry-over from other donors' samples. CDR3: CASSVGFMGTSKVNEQFF. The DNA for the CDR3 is TGTGCCAGCAGCGTAGGGTTCATGGGGACTAGCAAGGTCAATGAGCAGTTCTTC.